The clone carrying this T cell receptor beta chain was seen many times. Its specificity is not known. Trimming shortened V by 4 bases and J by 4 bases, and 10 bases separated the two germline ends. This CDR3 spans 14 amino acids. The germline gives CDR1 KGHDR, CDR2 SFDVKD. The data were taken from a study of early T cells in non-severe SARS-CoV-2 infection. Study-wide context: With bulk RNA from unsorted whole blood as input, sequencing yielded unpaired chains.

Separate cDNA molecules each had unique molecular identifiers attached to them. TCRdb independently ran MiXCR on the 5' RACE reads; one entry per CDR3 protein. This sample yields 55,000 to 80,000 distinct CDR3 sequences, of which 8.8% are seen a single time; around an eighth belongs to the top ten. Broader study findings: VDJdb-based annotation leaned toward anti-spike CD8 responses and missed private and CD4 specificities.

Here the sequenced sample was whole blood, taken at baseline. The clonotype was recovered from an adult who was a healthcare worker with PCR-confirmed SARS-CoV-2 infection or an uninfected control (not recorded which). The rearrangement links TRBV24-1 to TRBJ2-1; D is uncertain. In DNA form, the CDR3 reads TGTGCCACCAGTGACCCGGGCTTGTACAATGAGCAGTTCTTC. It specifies CATSDPGLYNEQFF.